One and the same sample provided the 14 T cell receptor beta chains below, sequenced in a study of cytomegalovirus exposure and HLA in healthy donors. Both 60 Vbeta primers and 13 Jbeta primers went into the PCR. Method: immunoSEQ multiplex PCR; TCRdb's copy keeps in-frame clones and lacks some. The sample comprises under 200,000 clones, about four fifths of which are singletons, and 7% to 9% rests with the top ten. Sequenced input: PBMCs. The receptors here all came from a male donor in good health and CMV-seropositive.

The chain carries TRBV5-1 and TRBJ2-5; 8 positions match TRBD2. This CDR3 contains 15 residues. Germline trimming cut 0 bases from V and 5 bases from J; bases unmatched to any gene: 6. From germline, CDR1 is SGHRS and CDR2 YFSETQ. CDR3 protein: CASSLAGGRRETQYF. The CDR3 DNA is TGCGCCAGCAGCTTGGCGGGGGGGCGCCGGGAGACCCAGTACTTC.

This chain uses TRBV27 with TRBJ2-6; TRBD1 agrees at 7 bases. The junction had 6 bases not matched to a gene; V was cut back by 8 bases and J by 2 bases. The germline gives CDR1 MNHEY, CDR2 SMNVEV (reference sequence). There are 15 residues in the CDR3. The CDR3 here is CASRGDRAGANVLTF. The CDR3, as DNA: TGTGCCAGCCGAGGAGACAGGGCTGGGGCCAACGTCCTGACTTTC.

J is TRBJ2-1 and V is TRBV27; 7 nucleotides match TRBD2. The CDR3 has 14 amino acids. Germline trimming cut 3 bases from V and 3 bases from J; bases unmatched to any gene: 2. The germline gives CDR1 MNHEY, CDR2 SMNVEV (reference sequence). The CDR3 coding sequence is TGTGCCAGCAGTTTCGCGGGGGTCTACAATGAGCAGTTCTTC. Residues: CASSFAGVYNEQFF.

J is TRBJ2-2 and V is TRBV7-2; 13 bases fit TRBD2. This CDR3 region has 16 residues. V lost 4 bases to trimming and J lost 7 bases; unmatched junction nucleotides: 6. Germline CDR1 is SGHTA and CDR2 is FQGNSA. The CDR3 bases are TGTGCCAGCAGCTCAGGGGGGACTAGCGGGATCGGGGAGCTGTTTTTT. It specifies CASSSGGTSGIGELFF.

The V call is TRBV5-4, the J call TRBJ2-6, with unresolved D. Trimming removed 6 bases from V and 1 base from J, with 11 bases in between. Per the germline V gene, CDR1 is SGHNT and CDR2 is YYREEE (reference sequence). This CDR3 is 15 amino acids long. As DNA, the CDR3 is TGTGCCAGCACCCCCCGTATGTCTGGGGCCAACGTCCTGACTTTC. Translation: CASTPRMSGANVLTF.

This clone was observed a handful of times. The chain couples TRBV10-2 to TRBJ1-3; possible D gene TRBD1, 5 bases. Germline CDR1 is WSHSY and CDR2 is SAAADI. V dropped 2 bases and J dropped 0 bases, with 11 bases sitting between them. The CDR3 is made up of 16 amino acids. The CDR3 sequence: CASSERRGGSGNTIYF. CDR3 nucleotide sequence: TGCGCCAGCAGTGAGAGGCGCGGGGGCTCTGGAAACACCATATATTTT.

CDR3 DNA: TGTGCCAGCAGCGGCCGGGACTACTACGAGCAGTACTTC. Its translation: CASSGRDYYEQYF. V is TRBV7-8 and J is TRBJ2-5; 7 bases map to TRBD2. Near its end, the DNA agrees better with TRBJ2-7, so the J call may be wrong. CDR1 and CDR2 from the germline V gene are SGHVS and FQNEAQ. CDR3 length: 13 amino acids.

The chain recombines TRBV9 with TRBJ2-2; possible D gene TRBD1, 6 bases. Deletions cut 0 bases from V and 5 bases from J, with 14 bases between. Germline V gives CDR1 SGDLS, CDR2 YYNGEE. This CDR3 has 16 amino acids. CDR3 in amino acids: CASSVDLGGRTGELFF. The CDR3 DNA reads TGTGCCAGCAGCGTAGATTTAGGGGGTCGAACCGGGGAGCTGTTTTTT. The full variable domain, its missing parts supplied by reference TRBV9 and TRBJ2-2, is DSGVTQTPKHLITATGQRVTLRCSPRSGDLSVYWYQQSLDQGLQFLIQYYNGEERAKGNILERFSAQQFPDLHSELNLSSLELGDSALYFCASSVDLGGRTGELFFGEGSRLTVL.

The gene calls are TRBV2 and TRBJ1-1; no clear D gene. The CDR3 runs 15 residues. Trimming left V 3 bases short and J 5 bases short, with 16 bases between. The V gene's germline CDR1 is SNHLY and CDR2 FYNNEI. For the CDR3, the DNA is TGTGCCAGCAGTGATGATCAGAGGCTCGGTACTGAAGCTTTCTTT. It codes for CASSDDQRLGTEAFF. Together with reference TRBV2 and TRBJ1-1, the CDR3 gives the full variable domain: EPEVTQTPSHQVTQMGQEVILRCVPISNHLYFYWYRQILGQKVEFLVSFYNNEISEKSEIFDDQFSVERPDGSNFTLKIRSTKLEDSAMYFCASSDDQRLGTEAFFGQGTRLTVV.

The chain uses TRBV25-1 and TRBJ2-7; TRBD1 agrees at 7 bases. There are 14 residues in the CDR3. V lost 6 bases, J lost 0 bases, and 5 bases stayed unmatched. From germline, CDR1 is MGHDK and CDR2 SYGVNS. CDR3 nucleotides: TGTGCCAGCAGGGGGACAGCGAGCTCCTACGAGCAGTACTTC. Translated: CASRGTASSYEQYF.

The chain carries TRBV6-5 and TRBJ1-1; 9 nucleotides agree with TRBD1. V lost 5 bases and J lost 11; bases outside the gene matches: 12. The germline CDR1 and CDR2 sequences are MNHEY and SVGAGI. The CDR3 contains 14 residues. CDR3 sequence (DNA): TGTGCCAGCAGTAGATCCGGGACAGGGACAAAGGCTTTCTTT. Translated, it gives CASSRSGTGTKAFF.

The chain employs TRBV7-2 and TRBJ2-1; no definite D call. The CDR3 is 14 residues long. The ends were cut back, 4 bases at V and 4 bases at J, with 11 bases in the middle. Germline CDR1 and CDR2: SGHTA and FQGNSA. The CDR3 is CASSSAVRYNEQFF. In DNA, the CDR3 is TGTGCCAGCAGCTCCGCGGTGCGGTACAATGAGCAGTTCTTC.

V gene TRBV27 combines with J gene TRBJ1-5; D is perhaps TRBD1 (5 bases). The CDR3 is 14 residues long. Germline V CDR1 and CDR2: MNHEY, SMNVEV (reference sequence). The ends were cut back, 6 bases at V and 7 bases at J, with 16 bases in the middle. In DNA form, the CDR3 reads TGTGCCAGCAGCCGACAGTATGGGGGGCAGCCCCAGCATTTT. It translates to CASSRQYGGQPQHF.

The sample holds one count of this clone. The genes are TRBV18 and TRBJ2-1, with 7 bases aligning to TRBD1. The V segment lost 4 bases and the J segment 6 bases; nucleotides outside the gene matches: 0. The germline V gene has CDR1 KGHSH and CDR2 LQKENI. The CDR3 runs to 12 residues. The CDR3 coding sequence is TGTGCCAGCTCACGACAGGGCAATGAGCAGTTCTTC. Residues: CASSRQGNEQFF.